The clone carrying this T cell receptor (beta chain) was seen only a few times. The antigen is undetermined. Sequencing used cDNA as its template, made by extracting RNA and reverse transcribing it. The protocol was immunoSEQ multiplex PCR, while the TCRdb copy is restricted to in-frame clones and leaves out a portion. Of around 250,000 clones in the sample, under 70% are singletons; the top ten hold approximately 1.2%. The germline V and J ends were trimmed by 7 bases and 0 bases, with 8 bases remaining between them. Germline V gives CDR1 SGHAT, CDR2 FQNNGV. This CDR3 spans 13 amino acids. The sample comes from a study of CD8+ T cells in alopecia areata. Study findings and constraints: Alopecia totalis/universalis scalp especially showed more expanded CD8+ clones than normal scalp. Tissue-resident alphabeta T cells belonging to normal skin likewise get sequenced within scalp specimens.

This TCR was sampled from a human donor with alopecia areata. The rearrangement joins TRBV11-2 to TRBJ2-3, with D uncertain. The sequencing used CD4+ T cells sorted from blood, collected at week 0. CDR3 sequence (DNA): TGTGCCAGCATTCGTTTAAGCACAGATACGCAGTATTTT. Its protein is CASIRLSTDTQYF.